The 10 T cell receptor beta chains presented below share a single source sample, sequenced in a study of cytomegalovirus exposure and HLA in healthy donors. The PCR ran on 60 Vbeta and 13 Jbeta primers. Assay used: immunoSEQ multiplex PCR; TCRdb lists only in-frame clones, some missing. The data show approximately 150,000 clones, around 68% seen once. The sequencing sample was made of PBMCs. These receptors were taken from a man aged 30 to 39 in good health and CMV-seropositive.

This clone has more than one count but fewer than ten. V usage is TRBV7-2 and J usage is TRBJ1-4; a possible D gene is TRBD1 (5 bases). The CDR3 covers 14 residues. The germline gives CDR1 SGHTA, CDR2 FQGNSA. V dropped 1 base and J dropped 7 bases, with 10 bases sitting between them. CDR3 nucleotides: TGTGCCAGCAGCTTAGATCAGGGAAGTGAAAAACTGTTTTTT. This codes for CASSLDQGSEKLFF.

The gene calls are TRBV7-2 and TRBJ1-2; D is unclear. CDR3 length equals 14 residues. The V and J ends lost 5 bases and 8 bases respectively, with 18 bases between them. CDR1 is SGHTA and CDR2 is FQGNSA in the germline V gene. The CDR3 nucleotides are TGTGCCAGCAGCAATGAAGGCCCGGGAGCGGGCTACACCTTC. Translation gives CASSNEGPGAGYTF.

The chain joins TRBV19 to TRBJ1-5; the match to TRBD1 covers 7 bases. CDR1 is LNHDA and CDR2 is SQIVND in the germline V gene (reference sequence). The CDR3 runs to 13 residues. The J segment lost 3 bases and the V segment lost 6 bases, leaving 2 bases of the junction unmatched. CDR3 in amino acids: CASRDRDNQPQHF. The DNA of the CDR3 is TGTGCCAGTAGAGACAGGGACAATCAGCCCCAGCATTTT.

The chain couples TRBV30 to TRBJ1-4; D possibly corresponds to TRBD1 (5 bases). The CDR3 is made up of 13 amino acids. From germline, CDR1 is GTSNPN and CDR2 SVGIG (reference sequence). Trimming shortened V by 5 bases and J by 8 bases, and 15 bases separated the two germline ends. Here the CDR3 reads CAWAGGVGEKLFF. As DNA, the CDR3 is TGTGCCTGGGCGGGGGGAGTGGGAGAAAAACTGTTTTTT.

This clone was seen a single time. The chain uses TRBV28 and TRBJ1-6; TRBD1 agrees at 8 bases. V lost 5 bases to trimming and J lost 7 bases; unmatched junction nucleotides: 10. This CDR3 has 16 amino acids. CDR1 is MDHEN and CDR2 is SYDVKM in the germline V gene. CDR3 nucleotides: TGTGCCAGCAGTGAGGACAGGGTCGGGGGAAATTCACCCCTCCACTTT. This sequence encodes CASSEDRVGGNSPLHF. The full variable domain, its missing parts supplied by reference TRBV28 and TRBJ1-6, is DVKVTQSSRYLVKRTGEKVFLECVQDMDHENMFWYRQDPGLGLRLIYFSYDVKMKEKGDIPEGYSVSREKKERFSLILESASTNQTSMYLCASSEDRVGGNSPLHFGNGTRLTVT.

The J gene is TRBJ1-2, the V gene TRBV28; TRBD1 might be the D (5 bases). Per the germline V gene, CDR1 is MDHEN and CDR2 is SYDVKM. Trimming left V 1 base short and J 8 bases short, with 17 bases between. The length of the CDR3 is 15 residues. CDR3 DNA sequence: TGTGCCAGCAGTTTATCGAGTCCAGGGAATTTGGGCTACACCTTC. Protein product: CASSLSSPGNLGYTF.

The V and J genes are TRBV7-8 and TRBJ2-1; possibly TRBD2 for D (6 bases). Germline V gene sequence: CDR1 SGHVS, CDR2 FQNEAQ. V lost 2 bases, J lost 4 bases, and 18 bases lay in between. There are 17 residues in the CDR3. The CDR3 DNA reads TGTGCCAGCAGCTTAAGGGGAGACGGGAGCGGGTACAATGAGCAGTTCTTC. Its protein is CASSLRGDGSGYNEQFF.

The chain links TRBV7-2 to TRBJ2-5, with 10 nucleotides matching TRBD1. The J call could be wrong; TRBJ2-7 is a better fit for the DNA end. The CDR3 totals 14 residues. The germline CDR1 and CDR2 sequences are SGHTA and FQGNSA. The CDR3 sequence: CASSPGTGALEQYF. CDR3 in DNA: TGTGCCAGCAGCCCCGGGACAGGGGCCCTCGAGCAGTACTTC.

This clone showed up just a few times. The chain couples TRBV6-5 to TRBJ2-7; possible D gene TRBD2, 5 bases. V lost 5 bases and J 3 bases, leaving 11 bases between the germline ends. The CDR3 is 13 residues long. Germline loops: CDR1 MNHEY, CDR2 SVGAGI. The CDR3 sequence is CASSEGRHYEQYF. The CDR3 DNA follows: TGTGCCAGCAGTGAGGGTCGGCACTACGAGCAGTACTTC.

On this clone itself: The same CDR3 also results from other DNA sequences found in this sample. This rearrangement joins TRBV27 to TRBJ2-7; 11 bases fit TRBD2. Germline V gives CDR1 MNHEY, CDR2 SMNVEV (reference sequence). The junction had 7 bases not matched to a gene; V was cut back by 5 bases and J by 4 bases. This CDR3 has 15 residues. The CDR3 sequence: CASSPTLAGGYEQYF. The CDR3 nucleotides read TGTGCCAGCAGTCCTACATTAGCGGGAGGGTACGAGCAGTACTTC.